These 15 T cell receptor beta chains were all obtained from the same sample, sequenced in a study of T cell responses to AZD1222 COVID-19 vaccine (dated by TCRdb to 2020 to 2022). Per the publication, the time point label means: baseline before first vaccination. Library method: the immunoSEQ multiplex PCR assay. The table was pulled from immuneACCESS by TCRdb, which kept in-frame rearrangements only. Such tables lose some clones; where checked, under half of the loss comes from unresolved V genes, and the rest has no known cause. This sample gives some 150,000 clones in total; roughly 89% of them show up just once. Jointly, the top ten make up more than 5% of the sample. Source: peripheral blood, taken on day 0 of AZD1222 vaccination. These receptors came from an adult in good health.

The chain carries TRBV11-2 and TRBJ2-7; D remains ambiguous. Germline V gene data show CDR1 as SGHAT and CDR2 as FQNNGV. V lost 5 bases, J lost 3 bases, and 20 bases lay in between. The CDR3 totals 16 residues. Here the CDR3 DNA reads TGTGCCAGCAGCCCACTACCCATGTTTACCTACTACGAGCAGTACTTC. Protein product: CASSPLPMFTYYEQYF.

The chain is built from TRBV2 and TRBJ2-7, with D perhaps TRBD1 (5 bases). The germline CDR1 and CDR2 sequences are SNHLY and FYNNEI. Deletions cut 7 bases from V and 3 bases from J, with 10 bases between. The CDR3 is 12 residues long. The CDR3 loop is CASMGQNYEQYF. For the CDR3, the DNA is TGTGCCAGCATGGGGCAGAACTACGAGCAGTACTTC.

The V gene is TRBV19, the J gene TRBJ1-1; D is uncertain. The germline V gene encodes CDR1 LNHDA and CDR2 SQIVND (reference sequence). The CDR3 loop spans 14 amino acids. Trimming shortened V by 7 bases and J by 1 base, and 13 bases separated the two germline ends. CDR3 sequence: CASMRETSNTEAFF. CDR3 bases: TGTGCCAGTATGAGGGAGACATCGAACACTGAAGCTTTCTTT.

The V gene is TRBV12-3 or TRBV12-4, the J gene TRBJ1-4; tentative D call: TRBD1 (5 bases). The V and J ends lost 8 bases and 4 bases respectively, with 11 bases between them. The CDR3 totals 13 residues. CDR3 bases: TGTGCCAGCCGGGACGGCTTTAATGAAAAACTGTTTTTT. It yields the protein CASRDGFNEKLFF.

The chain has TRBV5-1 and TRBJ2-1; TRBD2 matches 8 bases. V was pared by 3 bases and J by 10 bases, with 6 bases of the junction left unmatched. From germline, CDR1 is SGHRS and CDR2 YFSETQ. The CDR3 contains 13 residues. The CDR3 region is CASSSLAVEEQFF. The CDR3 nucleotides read TGCGCCAGCAGCTCACTAGCGGTGGAGGAGCAGTTCTTC.

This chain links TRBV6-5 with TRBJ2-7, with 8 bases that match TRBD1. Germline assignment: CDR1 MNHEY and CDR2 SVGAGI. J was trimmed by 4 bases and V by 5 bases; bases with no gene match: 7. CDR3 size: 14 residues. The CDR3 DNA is TGTGCCAGCAGTCAACCGGGACAGGTATACGAGCAGTACTTC. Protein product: CASSQPGQVYEQYF.

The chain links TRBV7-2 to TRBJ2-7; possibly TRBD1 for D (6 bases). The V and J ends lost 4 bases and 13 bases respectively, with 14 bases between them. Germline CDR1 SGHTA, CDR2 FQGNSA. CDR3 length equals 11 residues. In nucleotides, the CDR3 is TGTGCCAGCAGCTCGCGACAGGCGTACTACTTC. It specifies CASSSRQAYYF. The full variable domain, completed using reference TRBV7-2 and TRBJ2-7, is GAGVSQSPSNKVTEKGKDVELRCDPISGHTALYWYRQSLGQGLEFLIYFQGNSAPDKSGLPSDRFSAERTGGSVSTLTIQRTQQEDSAVYLCASSSRQAYYFGPGTRLTVT.

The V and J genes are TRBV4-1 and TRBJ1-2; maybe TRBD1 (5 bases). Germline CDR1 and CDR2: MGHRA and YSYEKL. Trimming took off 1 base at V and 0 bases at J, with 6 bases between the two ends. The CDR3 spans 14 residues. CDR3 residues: CASSQAGANYGYTF. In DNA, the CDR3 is TGCGCCAGCAGCCAAGCGGGGGCTAACTATGGCTACACCTTC.

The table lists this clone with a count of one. This CDR3 is CASSLTGKDTEAFF. In DNA form, the CDR3 reads TGTGCCAGCAGCTTGACAGGGAAGGACACTGAAGCTTTCTTT. The chain links TRBV7-2 to TRBJ1-1; TRBD1 matches 7 bases. Germline V lookup: CDR1 SGHTA, CDR2 FQGNSA. The CDR3 is made up of 14 amino acids. Losses at the gene ends were 3 bases for V and 3 bases for J; bases not matched to a gene: 4.

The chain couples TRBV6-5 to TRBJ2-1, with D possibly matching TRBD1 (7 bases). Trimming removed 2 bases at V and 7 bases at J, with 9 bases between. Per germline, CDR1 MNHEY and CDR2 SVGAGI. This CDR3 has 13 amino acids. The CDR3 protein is CASSYAGGNEQFF. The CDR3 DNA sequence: TGTGCCAGCAGTTACGCAGGGGGGAATGAGCAGTTCTTC.

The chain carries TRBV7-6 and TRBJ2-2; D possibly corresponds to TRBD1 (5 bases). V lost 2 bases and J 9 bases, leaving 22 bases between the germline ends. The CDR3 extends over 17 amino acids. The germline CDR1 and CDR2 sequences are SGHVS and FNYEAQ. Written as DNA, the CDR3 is TGTGCCAGCAGCTTATACGTTGCGACAGTGTTGTCCCGGGAGCTGTTTTTT. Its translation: CASSLYVATVLSRELFF.

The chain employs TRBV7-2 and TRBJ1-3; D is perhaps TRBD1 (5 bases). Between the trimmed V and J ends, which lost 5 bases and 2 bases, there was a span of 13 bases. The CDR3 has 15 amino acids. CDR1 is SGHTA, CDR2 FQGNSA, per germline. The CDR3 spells CASSLGATAGNTIYF. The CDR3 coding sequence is TGTGCCAGCAGCCTCGGGGCAACGGCTGGAAACACCATATATTTT.

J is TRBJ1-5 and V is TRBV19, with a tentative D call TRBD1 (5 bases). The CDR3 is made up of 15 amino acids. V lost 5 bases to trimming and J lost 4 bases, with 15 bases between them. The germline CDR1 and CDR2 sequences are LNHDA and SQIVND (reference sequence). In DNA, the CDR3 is TGTGCCAGTAGTTTCTCCAGGGTTGGTAATCAGCCCCAGCATTTT. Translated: CASSFSRVGNQPQHF.

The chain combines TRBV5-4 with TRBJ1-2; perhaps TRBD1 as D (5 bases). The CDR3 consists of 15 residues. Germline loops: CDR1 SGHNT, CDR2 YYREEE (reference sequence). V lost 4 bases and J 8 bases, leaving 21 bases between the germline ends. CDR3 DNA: TGTGCCAGCAGCGGACGGGGCGGCCCATTAGTGGGCTACACCTTC. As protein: CASSGRGGPLVGYTF.

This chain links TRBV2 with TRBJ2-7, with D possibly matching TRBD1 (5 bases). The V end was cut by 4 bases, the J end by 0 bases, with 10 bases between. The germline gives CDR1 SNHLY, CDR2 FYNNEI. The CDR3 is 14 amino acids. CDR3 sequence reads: CASSVYRSSYEQYF. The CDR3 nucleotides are TGTGCCAGCAGTGTGTACAGGAGCTCCTACGAGCAGTACTTC.